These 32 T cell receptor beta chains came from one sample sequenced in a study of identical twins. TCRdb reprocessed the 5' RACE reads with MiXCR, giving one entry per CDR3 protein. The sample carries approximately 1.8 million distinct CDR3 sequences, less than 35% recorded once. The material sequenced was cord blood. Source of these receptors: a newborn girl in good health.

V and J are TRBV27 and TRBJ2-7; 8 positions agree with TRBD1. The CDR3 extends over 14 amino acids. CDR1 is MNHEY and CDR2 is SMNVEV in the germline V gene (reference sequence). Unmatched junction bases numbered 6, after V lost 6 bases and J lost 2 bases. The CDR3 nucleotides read TGTGCCAGCAGCCGGGACAGGTTAACCTACGAGCAGTACTTC. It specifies CASSRDRLTYEQYF.

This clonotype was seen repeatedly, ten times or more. The CDR3 DNA is TGTGCCAGCAGCGGGACAGGGGATCAGCCCCAGCATTTT. It translates to CASSGTGDQPQHF. This chain connects TRBV2 to TRBJ1-5; 10 nucleotides line up with TRBD1. Trimming cost V 6 bases and J 5 bases; bases outside gene matches: 1. CDR1 SNHLY and CDR2 FYNNEI come from the germline V gene. The CDR3 runs 13 residues.

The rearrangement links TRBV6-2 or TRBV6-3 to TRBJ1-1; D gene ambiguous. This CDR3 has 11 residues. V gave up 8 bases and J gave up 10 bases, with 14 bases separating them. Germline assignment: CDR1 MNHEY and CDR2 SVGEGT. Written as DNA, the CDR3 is TGTGCCAGCTCTACGGGAGTCGCAGCTTTCTTT. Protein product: CASSTGVAAFF.

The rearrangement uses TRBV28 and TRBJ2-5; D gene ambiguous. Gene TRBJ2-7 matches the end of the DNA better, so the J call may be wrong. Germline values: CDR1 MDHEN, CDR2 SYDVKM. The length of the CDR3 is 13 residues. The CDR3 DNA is TGTGCCAGCAGTTTCGGAGCCCCCTACGAGCAGTACTTC. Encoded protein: CASSFGAPYEQYF.

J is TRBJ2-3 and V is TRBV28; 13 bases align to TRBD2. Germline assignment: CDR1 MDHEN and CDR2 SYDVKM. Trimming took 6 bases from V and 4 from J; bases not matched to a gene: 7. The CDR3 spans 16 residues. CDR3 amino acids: CASRPTSGRASDTQYF. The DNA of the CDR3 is TGTGCCAGCAGACCAACTAGCGGGAGGGCCTCAGATACGCAGTATTTT.

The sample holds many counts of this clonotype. The CDR3 DNA follows: TGCAGCGCTACGACAGTTTACAATGAGCAGTTCTTC. Its translation is CSATTVYNEQFF. The chain recombines TRBV29-1 with TRBJ2-1; TRBD1 might be the D (5 bases). Germline assignment: CDR1 SQVTM and CDR2 ANQGSEA. Trimming took off 7 bases at V and 4 bases at J, with 11 bases between the two ends. This CDR3 region has 12 residues.

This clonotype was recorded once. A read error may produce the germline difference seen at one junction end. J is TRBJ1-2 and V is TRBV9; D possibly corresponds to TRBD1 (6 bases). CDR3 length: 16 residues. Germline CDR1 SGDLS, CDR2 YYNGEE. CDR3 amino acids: CASGVVGSGGLEGYTF. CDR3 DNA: TGTGCCAGCGGCGTAGTGGGGTCTGGGGGGCTGGAGGGCTACACCTTC.

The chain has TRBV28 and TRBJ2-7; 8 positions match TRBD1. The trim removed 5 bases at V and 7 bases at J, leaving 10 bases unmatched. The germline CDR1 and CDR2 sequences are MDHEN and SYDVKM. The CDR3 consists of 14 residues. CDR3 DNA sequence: TGTGCCAGCAGTCCACCGGACAGGGATAATGAGCAGTACTTC. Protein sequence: CASSPPDRDNEQYF.

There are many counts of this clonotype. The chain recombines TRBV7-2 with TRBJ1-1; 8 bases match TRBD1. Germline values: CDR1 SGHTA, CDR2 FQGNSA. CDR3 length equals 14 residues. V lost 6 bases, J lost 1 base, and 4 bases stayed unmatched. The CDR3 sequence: CASSLDRENTEAFF. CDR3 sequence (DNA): TGTGCCAGCAGTTTGGACAGGGAGAACACTGAAGCTTTCTTT.

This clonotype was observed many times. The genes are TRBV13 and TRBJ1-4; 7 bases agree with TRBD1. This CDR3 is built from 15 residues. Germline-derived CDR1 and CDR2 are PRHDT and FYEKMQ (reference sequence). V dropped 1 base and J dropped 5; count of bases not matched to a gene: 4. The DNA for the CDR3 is TGTGCCAGCAGCTTAGCCGGGACAGAGAATGAAAAACTGTTTTTT. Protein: CASSLAGTENEKLFF.

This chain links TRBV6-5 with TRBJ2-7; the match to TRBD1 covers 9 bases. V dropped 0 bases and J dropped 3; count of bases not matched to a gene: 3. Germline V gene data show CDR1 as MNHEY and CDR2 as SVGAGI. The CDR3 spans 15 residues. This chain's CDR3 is CASSYSGQGFYEQYF. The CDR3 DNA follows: TGTGCCAGCAGTTACTCGGGACAGGGATTCTACGAGCAGTACTTC.

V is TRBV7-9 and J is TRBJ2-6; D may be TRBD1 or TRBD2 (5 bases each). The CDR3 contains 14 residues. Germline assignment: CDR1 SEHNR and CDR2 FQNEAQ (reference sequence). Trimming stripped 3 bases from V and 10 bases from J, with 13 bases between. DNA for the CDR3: TGTGCCAGCAGCTTTTTCCGGGGCCAGAACGTCCTGACTTTC. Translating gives CASSFFRGQNVLTF.

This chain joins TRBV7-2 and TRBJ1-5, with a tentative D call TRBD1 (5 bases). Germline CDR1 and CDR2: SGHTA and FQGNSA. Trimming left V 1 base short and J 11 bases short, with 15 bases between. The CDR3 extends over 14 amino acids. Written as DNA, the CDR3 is TGTGCCAGCAGCTTAGGCCAGGGTGGTAAGACCCAGCATTTT. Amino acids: CASSLGQGGKTQHF.

The CDR3 is CASSPGQGAWYEQYF. CDR3 sequence (DNA): TGTGCCAGCAGCCCCGGACAGGGGGCTTGGTACGAGCAGTACTTC. This chain uses TRBV3-1 with TRBJ2-7; 11 bases fit TRBD1. This CDR3 region has 15 residues. Germline V lookup: CDR1 LGHDT, CDR2 YNNKEL (reference sequence). V lost 4 bases to trimming and J lost 4 bases; unmatched junction nucleotides: 6.

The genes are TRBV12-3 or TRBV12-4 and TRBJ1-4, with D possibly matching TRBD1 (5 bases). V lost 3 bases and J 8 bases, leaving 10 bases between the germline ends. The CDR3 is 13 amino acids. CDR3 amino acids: CASSLIRGEKLFF. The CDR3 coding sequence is TGTGCCAGCAGTTTGATCCGGGGCGAAAAACTGTTTTTT.

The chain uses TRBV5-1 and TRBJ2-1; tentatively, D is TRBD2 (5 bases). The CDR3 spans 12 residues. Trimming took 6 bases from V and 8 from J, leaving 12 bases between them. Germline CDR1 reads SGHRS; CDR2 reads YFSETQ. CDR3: CASIFRGYEQFF. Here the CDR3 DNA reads TGCGCCAGCATCTTCCGGGGTTATGAGCAGTTCTTC.

The CDR3 region is CASSLARQTTYEQYF. Written as DNA, the CDR3 is TGTGCCAGCAGCTTAGCGCGGCAAACAACCTACGAGCAGTACTTC. The V gene is TRBV7-6, the J gene TRBJ2-7; no reliable D call. This CDR3 has 15 amino acids. The ends were cut back, 0 bases at V and 2 bases at J, with 11 bases in the middle. The V gene's germline CDR1 is SGHVS and CDR2 FNYEAQ.

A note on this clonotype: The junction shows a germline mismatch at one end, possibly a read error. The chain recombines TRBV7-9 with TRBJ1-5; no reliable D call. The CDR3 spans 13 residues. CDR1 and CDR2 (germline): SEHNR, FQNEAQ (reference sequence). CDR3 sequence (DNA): TGTGTCAGCAGCTTAGCGGGGAATCAGCCCCAGCATTTT. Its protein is CVSSLAGNQPQHF.

The CDR3 loop is CSARMTSGSSYEQYF. CDR3 in DNA: TGCAGTGCTAGAATGACTAGCGGGAGCTCCTACGAGCAGTACTTC. This chain joins TRBV20-1 and TRBJ2-7; 12 bases map to TRBD2. The CDR3 is 15 amino acids. From germline, CDR1 is DFQATT and CDR2 SNEGSKA (reference sequence). The junction had 2 bases not matched to a gene; V was cut back by 2 bases and J by 0 bases.

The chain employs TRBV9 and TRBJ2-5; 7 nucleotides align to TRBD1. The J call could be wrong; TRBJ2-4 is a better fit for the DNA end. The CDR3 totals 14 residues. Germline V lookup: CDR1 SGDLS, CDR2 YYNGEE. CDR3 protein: CASSPQGLQNIQYF. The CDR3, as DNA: TGTGCCAGCAGCCCACAGGGGCTCCAAAACATTCAGTACTTC.

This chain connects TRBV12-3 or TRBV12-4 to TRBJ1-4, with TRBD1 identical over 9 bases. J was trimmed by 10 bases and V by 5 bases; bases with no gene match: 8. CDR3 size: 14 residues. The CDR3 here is CASSLRDRVGKLFF. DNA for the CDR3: TGTGCCAGCAGTCTACGGGACAGGGTCGGAAAACTGTTTTTT.

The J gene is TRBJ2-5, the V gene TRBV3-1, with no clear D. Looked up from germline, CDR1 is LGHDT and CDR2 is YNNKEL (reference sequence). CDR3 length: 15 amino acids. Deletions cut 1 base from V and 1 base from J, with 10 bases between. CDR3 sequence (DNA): TGTGCCAGCAGCCAAGGTTTCGGTAGCCAAGAGACCCAGTACTTC. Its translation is CASSQGFGSQETQYF.

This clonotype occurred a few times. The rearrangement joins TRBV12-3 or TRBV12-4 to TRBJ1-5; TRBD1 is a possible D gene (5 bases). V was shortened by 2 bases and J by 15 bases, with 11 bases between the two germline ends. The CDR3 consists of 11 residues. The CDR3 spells CASSLRGNRHF. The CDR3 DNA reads TGTGCCAGCAGTTTAAGGGGAAATCGGCATTTT.

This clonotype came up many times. The CDR3 region has the DNA TGTGCCAGCAGTCTCTGGACAGGTAGCTACGAGCAGTACTTC. It yields the protein CASSLWTGSYEQYF. This chain joins TRBV12-3 or TRBV12-4 and TRBJ2-7, with TRBD1 matching over 7 bases. V shed 5 bases and J 3 bases; nucleotides not matched to a gene: 7. This CDR3 is 14 amino acids long.

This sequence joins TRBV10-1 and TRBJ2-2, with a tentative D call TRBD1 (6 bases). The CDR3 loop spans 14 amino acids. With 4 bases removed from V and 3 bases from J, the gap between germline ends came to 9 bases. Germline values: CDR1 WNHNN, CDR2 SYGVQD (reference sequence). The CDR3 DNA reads TGCGCCAGCAGTGGGGACACCTACACCGGGGAGCTGTTTTTT. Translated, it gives CASSGDTYTGELFF.

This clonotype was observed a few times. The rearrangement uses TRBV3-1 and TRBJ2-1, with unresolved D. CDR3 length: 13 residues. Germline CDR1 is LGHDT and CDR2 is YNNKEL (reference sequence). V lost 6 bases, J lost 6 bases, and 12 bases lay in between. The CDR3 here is CASSPTKGNEQFF. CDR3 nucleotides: TGTGCCAGCAGTCCGACCAAAGGCAATGAGCAGTTCTTC.

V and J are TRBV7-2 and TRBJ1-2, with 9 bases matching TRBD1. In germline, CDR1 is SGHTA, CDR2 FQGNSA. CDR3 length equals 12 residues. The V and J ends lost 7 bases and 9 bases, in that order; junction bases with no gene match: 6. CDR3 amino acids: CASTGQGPSYTF. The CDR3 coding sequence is TGTGCCAGCACGGGACAGGGCCCTAGCTACACCTTC.

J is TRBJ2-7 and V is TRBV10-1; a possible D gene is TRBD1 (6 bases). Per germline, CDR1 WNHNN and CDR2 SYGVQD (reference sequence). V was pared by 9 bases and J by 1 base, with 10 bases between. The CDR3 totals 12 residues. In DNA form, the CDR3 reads TGCGCCAGGACAGGACTTTCCTACGAGCAGTACTTC. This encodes CARTGLSYEQYF.

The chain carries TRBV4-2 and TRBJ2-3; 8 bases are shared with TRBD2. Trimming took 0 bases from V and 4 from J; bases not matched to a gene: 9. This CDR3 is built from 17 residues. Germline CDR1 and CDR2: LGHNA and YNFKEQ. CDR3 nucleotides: TGTGCCAGCAGCCAAGATCTGGGGACTAGTGCCGCAGATACGCAGTATTTT. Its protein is CASSQDLGTSAADTQYF.

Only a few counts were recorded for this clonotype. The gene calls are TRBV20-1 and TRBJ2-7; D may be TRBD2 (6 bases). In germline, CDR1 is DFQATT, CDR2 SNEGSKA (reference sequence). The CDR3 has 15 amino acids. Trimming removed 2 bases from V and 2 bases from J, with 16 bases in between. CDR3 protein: CSARLPPAGTYEQYF. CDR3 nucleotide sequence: TGCAGTGCTAGATTGCCTCCGGCGGGAACCTACGAGCAGTACTTC.

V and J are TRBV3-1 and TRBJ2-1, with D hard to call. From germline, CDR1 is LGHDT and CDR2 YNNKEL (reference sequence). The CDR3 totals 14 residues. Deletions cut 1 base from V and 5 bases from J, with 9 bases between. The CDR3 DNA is TGTGCCAGCAGCCAAGGCCGACAAAACAATGAGCAGTTCTTC. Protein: CASSQGRQNNEQFF.

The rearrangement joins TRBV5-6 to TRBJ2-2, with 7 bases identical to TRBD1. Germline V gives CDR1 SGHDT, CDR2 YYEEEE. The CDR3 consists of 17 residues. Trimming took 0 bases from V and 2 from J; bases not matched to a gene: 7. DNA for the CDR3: TGTGCCAGCAGCTTGGGGCTCCGGGACAGTAACACCGGGGAGCTGTTTTTT. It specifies CASSLGLRDSNTGELFF. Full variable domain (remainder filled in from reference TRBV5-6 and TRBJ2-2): DAGVTQSPTHLIKTRGQQVTLRCSPKSGHDTVSWYQQALGQGPQFIFQYYEEEERQRGNFPDRFSGHQFPNYSSELNVNALLLGDSALYLCASSLGLRDSNTGELFFGEGSRLTVL.